These 9 T cell receptor beta chains share one sample of origin, sequenced in a study of graft-versus-host responses after intestinal transplantation. Generated by immunoSEQ multiplex PCR, the TCRdb table keeps only in-frame clones and is missing some. The sample contains about 39,000 clones, 89% of which appear only once. The sequencing here drew on PBMCs, taken 267 days after transplant. The source is a human patient who received an intestinal transplant, so some T cells may come from the graft donor.

CDR3 DNA: TGTGCCAGCACCCGACAGGCTAATCAGCCCCAGCATTTT. This translates into CASTRQANQPQHF. The chain links TRBV6-1 to TRBJ1-5, with D maybe TRBD1 (6 bases). Germline CDR1 is MNHNS and CDR2 is SASEGT. There are 13 residues in the CDR3. With 7 bases removed from V and 4 bases from J, the gap between germline ends came to 11 bases.

This clone appeared once. V and J are TRBV2 and TRBJ2-7; TRBD1 aligns across 10 bases. V gave up 7 bases and J gave up 5 bases; unmatched junction bases: 5. This CDR3 is 13 amino acids long. The germline V gene encodes CDR1 SNHLY and CDR2 FYNNEI. In nucleotides, the CDR3 is TGTGCCAGCACGGGACAGGGGATCCACGAGCAGTACTTC. Translated, it gives CASTGQGIHEQYF.

The chain recombines TRBV5-4 with TRBJ2-3; 10 bases line up with TRBD2. The germline CDR1 and CDR2 sequences are SGHNT and YYREEE (reference sequence). The CDR3 extends over 16 amino acids. V lost 0 bases and J lost 10; bases outside the gene matches: 11. CDR3: CASSLAVAGGSGAQYF. For the CDR3, the DNA is TGTGCCAGCAGCTTGGCTGTAGCGGGGGGTTCAGGTGCGCAGTATTTT. Based on the CDR3 plus reference TRBV5-4 and TRBJ2-3, the full variable domain is ETGVTQSPTHLIKTRGQQVTLRCSSQSGHNTVSWYQQALGQGPQFIFQYYREEENGRGNFPPRFSGLQFPNYSSELNVNALELDDSALYLCASSLAVAGGSGAQYFGPGTRLTVL.

J is TRBJ2-6 and V is TRBV27, with D perhaps matching TRBD2 (5 bases). Germline-derived CDR1 and CDR2 are MNHEY and SMNVEV (reference sequence). This CDR3 contains 19 residues. Between the trimmed V and J ends, which lost 2 bases and 0 bases, there was a span of 17 bases. This chain's CDR3 is CASSLTPPRTDSGANVLTF. CDR3 sequence (DNA): TGTGCCAGCAGTTTAACACCACCGAGGACTGACTCTGGGGCCAACGTCCTGACTTTC.

V is TRBV7-9 and J is TRBJ2-4, with unresolved D. In germline, CDR1 is SEHNR, CDR2 FQNEAQ (reference sequence). There are 12 residues in the CDR3. The germline V and J ends were trimmed by 4 bases and 8 bases, with 9 bases remaining between them. CDR3 nucleotides: TGTGCCAGCAGCTACGGGTTTGACATTCAGTACTTC. Its protein is CASSYGFDIQYF.

The gene calls are TRBV11-3 and TRBJ2-4, with a possible D match to TRBD2 (5 bases). Germline CDR1 reads SGHNT; CDR2 reads YENEEA. This CDR3 is 15 amino acids long. The V end was cut by 4 bases, the J end by 8 bases, with 18 bases between. This CDR3 reads CASSSQPAEVHIQYF. The DNA of the CDR3 is TGTGCCAGCAGCTCCCAGCCCGCGGAGGTCCACATTCAGTACTTC.

A note on this clone: Germline and junction disagree at one end, which may indicate a read error. The chain combines TRBV6-5 with TRBJ2-7; TRBD1 agrees at 7 bases. This CDR3 comprises 14 residues. CDR1 is MNHEY and CDR2 is SVGAGI in the germline V gene. CDR3 region: CASSDSGTEYEQYF. DNA for the CDR3: TGTGCCAGCAGTGACTCCGGGACAGAGTACGAGCAGTACTTC.

The V call is TRBV4-2, the J call TRBJ2-1; D may be TRBD2 (5 bases). Per the germline V gene, CDR1 is LGHNA and CDR2 is YNFKEQ. Deletions cut 8 bases from V and 5 bases from J, with 13 bases between. The CDR3 is 13 amino acids. The CDR3 loop is CASRRTVDNEQFF. The DNA of the CDR3 is TGTGCCAGCCGGAGGACGGTTGACAATGAGCAGTTCTTC.

The chain carries TRBV7-9 and TRBJ1-2, with D tentatively TRBD1 (6 bases). Germline values: CDR1 SEHNR, CDR2 FQNEAQ (reference sequence). This CDR3 has 13 amino acids. Trimming removed 5 bases from V and 5 bases from J, with 12 bases in between. The chain's CDR3 is CASSPWTVYGYTF. The DNA for the CDR3 is TGTGCCAGCAGCCCATGGACAGTATATGGCTACACCTTC. Looking up the rest from reference TRBV7-9 and TRBJ1-2 gives the full variable domain: DTGVSQNPRHKITKRGQNVTFRCDPISEHNRLYWYRQTLGQGPEFLTYFQNEAQLEKSRLLSDRFSAERPKGSFSTLEIQRTEQGDSAMYLCASSPWTVYGYTFGSGTRLTVV.